Shown below are 6 T cell receptor beta chains from a single sample sequenced in a study of tumor-infiltrating lymphocytes in primary liver carcinoma. The input was 500 ng total RNA; TCR beta cDNA was made from it with a constant-region primer. The TCR beta library was amplified through three nested multiplex PCR rounds in a modified ARM-PCR procedure. A C-beta reverse primer and TRBV1-TRBV30 forward primers served in each of the first two PCR rounds, at about 10 cycles apiece. TCRdb re-derived calls from the multiplex PCR reads in MiXCR, one entry per CDR3 protein. The profile shows fewer than 200,000 distinct CDR3 sequences, just under 85% of them singletons. DNA and RNA were both co-extracted from 20-30 mg of bulk tissue that had not been sorted. Sequences were obtained from tumor tissue from primary liver carcinoma. These receptors all come from a man aged 35 to 55 with primary liver carcinoma and hepatitis B virus infection.

Comment on this clonotype: Relative to the germline gene, one junction end is altered; a read error may explain this. The V call is TRBV6-1, the J call TRBJ1-5; no clear D gene. Per the germline V gene, CDR1 is MNHNS and CDR2 is SASEGT. This CDR3 spans 16 amino acids. The CDR3 here is CASSEMGNGSNQPLHF. CDR3 bases: TGTGCCAGCAGTGAAATGGGGAATGGGAGCAATCAGCCCCTGCATTTT.

The V gene is TRBV12-3 or TRBV12-4, the J gene TRBJ1-3; 7 bases match TRBD1. V shed 7 bases, J shed 8 bases, and the junction held 14 bases outside the gene matches. The CDR3 has 15 residues. This CDR3 is CASIRAGGGRHTIYF. CDR3 nucleotide sequence: TGTGCCAGCATTCGTGCAGGGGGGGGGAGGCACACCATATATTTT.

Regarding this clonotype: Given a much more abundant clone one base away, this may be a read error. This chain links TRBV5-1 with TRBJ1-4; the D is unclear. Germline-derived CDR1 and CDR2 are SGHRS and YFSETQ. The CDR3 length is 14 residues. The CDR3 DNA reads TGCGCCAGCAGCCGCCGAGGGAGGAATGAAAAACCGTTTTTT. It is translated as CASSRRGRNEKPFF.

This clonotype was found many times. The genes are TRBV28 and TRBJ2-1, with D perhaps TRBD2 (7 bases). Germline values: CDR1 MDHEN, CDR2 SYDVKM. CDR3 size: 14 residues. Trimming left V 2 bases short and J 7 bases short, with 12 bases between. For the CDR3, the DNA is TGTGCCAGCAGTTTAGCGGGGGCGCGGAATGAGCAGTTCTTC. This codes for CASSLAGARNEQFF.

Notes on this clonotype: Relative to the germline gene, one junction end is altered; a read error may explain this. This rearrangement joins TRBV6-1 to TRBJ1-5; the D gene is possibly TRBD2 (5 bases). The DNA end is a closer match to TRBJ2-3, so the J assignment may be wrong. Germline values: CDR1 MNHNS, CDR2 SASEGT. This CDR3 spans 14 amino acids. CDR3 residues: CAGSEAREKAPQYF. The CDR3 DNA sequence: TGTGCCGGCAGTGAGGCGAGGGAAAAGGCGCCGCAGTATTTT.

Sample share makes this clonotype medium-sized (0.01 to 0.1%). This chain joins TRBV29-1 and TRBJ2-7, with 7 bases identical to TRBD2. V dropped 6 bases and J dropped 3; count of bases not matched to a gene: 8. The CDR3 contains 13 residues. The germline V gene has CDR1 SQVTM and CDR2 ANQGSEA. The CDR3 sequence: CSVSAGSFYEQYF. The CDR3 bases are TGCAGCGTCTCAGCGGGGAGCTTCTACGAGCAGTACTTC.